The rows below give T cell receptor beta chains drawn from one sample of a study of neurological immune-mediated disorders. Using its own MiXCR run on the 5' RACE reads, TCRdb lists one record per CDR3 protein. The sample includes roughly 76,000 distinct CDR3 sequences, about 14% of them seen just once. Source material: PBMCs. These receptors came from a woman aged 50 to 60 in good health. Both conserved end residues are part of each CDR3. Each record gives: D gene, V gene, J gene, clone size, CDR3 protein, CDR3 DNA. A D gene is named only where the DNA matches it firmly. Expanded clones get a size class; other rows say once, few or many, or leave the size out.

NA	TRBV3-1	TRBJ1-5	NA	CASSPRTDNQAQHF	TGTGCCAGCAGCCCCCGGACAGACAATCAGGCCCAGCATTTT
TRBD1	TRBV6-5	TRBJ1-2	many	CASRELGQASNYLQGYTF	TGTGCCAGCAGGGAATTAGGACAGGCCTCTAACTACCTCCAGGGCTACACCTTC
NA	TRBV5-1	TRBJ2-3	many	CASSLQGLTDTQYF	TGCGCCAGCAGCTTGCAAGGGCTTACAGATACGCAGTATTTT
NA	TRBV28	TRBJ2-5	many	CASSSRAQRGSGTQYF	TGTGCCAGCAGCTCAAGGGCCCAGCGAGGCTCGGGGACCCAGTACTTC
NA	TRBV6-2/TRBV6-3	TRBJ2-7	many	CASSIVRGESYEQYF	TGTGCCAGCTCTATAGTTAGGGGAGAATCCTACGAGCAGTACTTC
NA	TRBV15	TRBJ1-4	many	CATSRGEKLFF	TGTGCCACCAGCAGAGGTGAAAAACTGTTTTTT
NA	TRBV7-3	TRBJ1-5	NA	CASSLAPNKPQHF	TGTGCCAGCAGCTTAGCCCCCAATAAGCCCCAGCATTTT
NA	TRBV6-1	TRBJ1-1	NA	CASSERGRYTEAFF	TGTGCCAGCAGTGAGAGAGGGAGGTACACTGAAGCTTTCTTT
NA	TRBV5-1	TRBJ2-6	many	CASSPASLVGANVLTF	TGCGCCAGCAGCCCCGCCTCCCTGGTGGGGGCCAACGTCCTGACTTTC
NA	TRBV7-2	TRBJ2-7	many	CASSPSGGAFSEQYF	TGTGCCAGCAGCCCCAGCGGAGGTGCCTTTTCCGAGCAGTACTTC
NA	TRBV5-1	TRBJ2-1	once	CASATGTQGEQFF	TGCGCCAGCGCCACCGGGACCCAGGGGGAGCAGTTCTTC
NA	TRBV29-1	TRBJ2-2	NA	CRVDGLGVTGEMFF	TGCAGAGTTGACGGGCTAGGCGTCACCGGGGAGATGTTTTTT
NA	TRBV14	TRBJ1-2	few	CASSPSVRVNYGYTF	TGTGCCAGCAGCCCCAGTGTGAGGGTGAACTATGGCTACACCTTC
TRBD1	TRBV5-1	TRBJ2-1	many	CASSPRTGIEQFF	TGCGCCAGCAGCCCGAGGACAGGGATTGAGCAGTTCTTC
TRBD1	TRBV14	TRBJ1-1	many	CASSRHLQGTEAFF	TGTGCCAGCAGCCGCCATTTACAGGGGACTGAAGCTTTCTTT
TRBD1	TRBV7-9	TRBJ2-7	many	CASSLDGTGESWYEQYF	TGTGCCAGCAGCTTAGATGGGACAGGGGAAAGTTGGTACGAGCAGTACTTC
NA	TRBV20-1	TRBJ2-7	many	CSAPSGTGAFTYEQYF	TGCAGTGCCCCGAGTGGGACGGGGGCCTTTACCTACGAGCAGTACTTC
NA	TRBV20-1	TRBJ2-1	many	CSARDWKTSSHEQFF	TGCAGTGCTAGAGATTGGAAGACTAGTTCCCATGAGCAGTTCTTC
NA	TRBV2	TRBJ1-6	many	CASRSGSPLHF	TGTGCCAGCCGGTCAGGCTCACCCCTCCACTTT
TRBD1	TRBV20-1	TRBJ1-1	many	CSARSDRVATEAFF	TGCAGTGCTAGATCGGACAGGGTGGCCACTGAAGCTTTCTTT
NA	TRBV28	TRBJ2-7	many	CASSLPTLGSSRRTYEQYF	TGTGCCAGCAGTTTACCCACCCTCGGAAGCTCTCGAAGGACCTACGAGCAGTACTTC
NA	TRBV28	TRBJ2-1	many	CASSRREWDEQFF	TGTGCCAGCAGTCGACGGGAGTGGGATGAGCAGTTCTTC
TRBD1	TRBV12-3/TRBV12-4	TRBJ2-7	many	CASSLETGIDEQYF	TGTGCCAGCAGTTTAGAGACAGGGATCGACGAGCAGTACTTC
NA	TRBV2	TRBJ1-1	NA	CASRHRTYTEAFF	TGTGCCAGCAGGCACAGGACATACACTGAAGCTTTCTTT
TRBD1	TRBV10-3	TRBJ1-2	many	CAISESGQGENYGYTF	TGTGCCATCAGTGAGTCCGGACAGGGAGAGAACTATGGCTACACCTTC
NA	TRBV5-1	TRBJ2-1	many	CASSVPQASTYNEQFF	TGCGCCAGCAGCGTGCCCCAAGCGTCCACCTACAATGAGCAGTTCTTC
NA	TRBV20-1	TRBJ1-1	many	CSARGNRLNTEAFF	TGCAGTGCTAGAGGCAACAGGTTGAACACTGAAGCTTTCTTT
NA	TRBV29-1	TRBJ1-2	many	CSAVWTANYGYTF	TGCAGCGCAGTGTGGACGGCTAACTATGGCTACACCTTC
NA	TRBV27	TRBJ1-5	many	CASRPLSGVQPQHF	TGTGCCAGCAGACCCCTCTCGGGAGTTCAGCCCCAGCATTTT
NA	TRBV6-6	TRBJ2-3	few	CASNAGRSTDTQYF	TGTGCCAGCAATGCGGGGCGTAGCACAGATACGCAGTATTTT
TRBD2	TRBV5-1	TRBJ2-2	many	CASSFTAGTNTGELFF	TGCGCCAGCAGCTTTACAGCGGGGACGAACACCGGGGAGCTGTTTTTT
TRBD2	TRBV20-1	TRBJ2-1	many	CSARLAGSLSRYDEQFF	TGCAGTGCTAGGCTAGCGGGATCGCTGTCTAGGTACGATGAGCAGTTCTTC
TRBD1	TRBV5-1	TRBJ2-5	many	CASSLHRGAGDETQYF	TGCGCCAGCAGCTTACACAGGGGGGCAGGGGACGAGACCCAGTACTTC
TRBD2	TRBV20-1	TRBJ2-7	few	CSARDSGTSFYEQYF	TGCAGTGCTAGAGACTCCGGGACTAGCTTCTACGAGCAGTACTTC
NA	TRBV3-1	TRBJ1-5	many	CASSQEGDRNEPQHF	TGTGCCAGCAGCCAAGAGGGGGACCGCAACGAACCCCAGCATTTT
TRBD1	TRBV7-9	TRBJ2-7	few	CASSSGQGSPYEQYF	TGTGCCAGCAGTTCGGGACAGGGGTCTCCCTACGAGCAGTACTTC
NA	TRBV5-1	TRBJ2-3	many	CASSLGQGITDTQYF	TGCGCCAGCAGCCTGGGGCAGGGAATCACAGATACGCAGTATTTT
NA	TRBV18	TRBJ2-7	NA	CASSPLGGGGYEQYF	TGTGCCAGCTCACCTTTGGGAGGGGGGGGCTACGAGCAGTACTTC
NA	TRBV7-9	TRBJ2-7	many	CASSFDSYEQYF	TGTGCCAGCAGCTTTGACAGCTACGAGCAGTACTTC
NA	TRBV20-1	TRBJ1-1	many	CSARGVGGRLGEAFF	TGCAGTGCTAGAGGGGTTGGGGGGAGATTAGGTGAAGCTTTCTTT
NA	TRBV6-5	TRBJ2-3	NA	CASRRRTVKEADTQYF	TGTGCCAGCAGGCGACGGACCGTAAAAGAGGCAGATACGCAGTATTTT
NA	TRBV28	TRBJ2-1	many	CATLRGEYNEQFF	TGTGCCACCTTACGAGGGGAATACAATGAGCAGTTCTTC
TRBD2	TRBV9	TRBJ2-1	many	CASSGVAGTQFF	TGTGCCAGCAGCGGGGTAGCGGGAACGCAGTTCTTC
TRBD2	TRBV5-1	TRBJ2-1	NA	CASSLFSGRYNEQFF	TGCGCCAGCAGCTTGTTTAGCGGGAGGTACAATGAGCAGTTCTTC